Following are 6 T cell receptor beta chains from one sample sequenced in a study of immune evolution from preneoplasia to lung adenocarcinoma. Sequencing used immunoSEQ multiplex PCR; TCRdb keeps in-frame clones, though not all of them. The sample holds some 21,000 clones; 60% to 80% are singletons and the top ten take roughly 5.3%. Source material: FFPE invasive lung adenocarcinoma tissue. These receptors all stem from a person aged 55 to 75 with lung adenocarcinoma.

This clone has more than one count but fewer than ten. This chain joins TRBV28 and TRBJ1-3; D possibly corresponds to TRBD1 (5 bases). V was cut by 5 bases and J by 0 bases, with 14 bases left in between. The CDR3 spans 16 residues. Germline V gene data show CDR1 as MDHEN and CDR2 as SYDVKM. The CDR3 DNA reads TGTGCCAGCAGTGAGACAGTTCGTGGCTCTGGAAACACCATATATTTT. Translated: CASSETVRGSGNTIYF.

The V and J genes are TRBV30 and TRBJ2-5; 9 bases agree with TRBD2. Trimming took 5 bases from V and 4 from J; bases not matched to a gene: 14. CDR1 GTSNPN and CDR2 SVGIG come from the germline V gene (reference sequence). The CDR3 contains 16 residues. The CDR3 loop is CAWDRSSGSLGETQYF. The CDR3 DNA follows: TGTGCCTGGGATCGGAGTAGCGGGAGTCTAGGAGAGACCCAGTACTTC. Full variable domain (outside the CDR3, taken from reference TRBV30 and TRBJ2-5): SQTIHQWPATLVQPVGSPLSLECTVEGTSNPNLYWYRQAAGRGLQLLFYSVGIGQISSEVPQNLSASRPQDRQFILSSKKLLLSDSGFYLCAWDRSSGSLGETQYFGPGTRLLVL.

This sequence joins TRBV28 and TRBJ2-3; D gene unclear. V was trimmed by 7 bases and J by 2 bases, leaving 22 bases between them. Per the germline V gene, CDR1 is MDHEN and CDR2 is SYDVKM. The CDR3 extends over 17 amino acids. DNA for the CDR3: TGTGCCAGCACACCCCGGGCCACCATCGGGTTCACAGATACGCAGTATTTT. It translates to CASTPRATIGFTDTQYF.

V and J are TRBV5-1 and TRBJ2-1; tentatively, D is TRBD2 (6 bases). The CDR3 contains 14 residues. The V gene's germline CDR1 is SGHRS and CDR2 YFSETQ. The germline V and J ends were trimmed by 4 bases and 6 bases, with 14 bases remaining between them. The CDR3, as DNA: TGCGCCAGCAGCCCTGCTACTAGCTTCAATGAGCAGTTCTTC. Encoded protein: CASSPATSFNEQFF.

This rearrangement joins TRBV18 to TRBJ2-2; no definite D call. The ends were cut back, 6 bases at V and 7 bases at J, with 12 bases in the middle. CDR3 length: 13 residues. The V gene's germline CDR1 is KGHSH and CDR2 LQKENI. CDR3 region: CASSTDSIGELFF. The CDR3 nucleotides are TGTGCCAGCTCTACAGATTCGATCGGGGAGCTGTTTTTT.

The chain links TRBV6-5 to TRBJ1-4; D remains unclear. The V gene lost 2 bases and the J gene lost 8 bases, with 12 bases spanning the gap. The length of the CDR3 is 14 residues. Germline values: CDR1 MNHEY, CDR2 SVGAGI. In nucleotides, the CDR3 is TGTGCCAGCAGTTACCGGGCCACGGACGAAAAACTGTTTTTT. It codes for CASSYRATDEKLFF.